This T cell receptor (beta chain) was identified in a study of human T cells and chemical hapten exposure. Turning to the study itself: Patients were mainly female, each with alopecia areata, totalis or universalis.

Time point given: patch test 1, 2 weeks after DPC sensitization. Treatment given: therapeutic diphenylcyclopropenone sensitization with weekly scalp DPC. Unfractionated whole blood was the source from which total RNA was extracted. Germline V CDR1 and CDR2: SGHKS, YYEKEE (reference sequence). The CDR3 length is 14 residues. Trimming stripped 3 bases from V and 2 bases from J, with 8 bases between. Unique molecular identifiers were attached to individual cDNA molecules within the library. A single record per CDR3 protein comes from TCRdb applying MiXCR to the RACE reads. The table lists about 34,000 distinct CDR3 sequences, more than 6% of them singletons, with about 10% in the top ten. This clonotype has a count of ten or more.

The chain carries TRBV5-5 and TRBJ1-4; no firm D call. The sequencing used whole blood, collected in connection with sensitization to the hapten diphenylcyclopropenone (DPC). This clonotype was obtained from a woman in her 30s with alopecia areata. Some clones in this sample may be carry-over from other donors' samples. The CDR3 DNA follows: TGTGCCAGCAGCTCGCGGGGTACTAATGAAAAACTGTTTTTT. It yields the protein CASSSRGTNEKLFF. The full variable domain, in which reference TRBV5-5 and TRBJ1-4 provide the parts outside the CDR3, is DAGVTQSPTHLIKTRGQQVTLRCSPISGHKSVSWYQQVLGQGPQFIFQYYEKEERGRGNFPDRFSARQFPNYSSELNVNALLLGDSALYLCASSSRGTNEKLFFGSGTQLSVL.